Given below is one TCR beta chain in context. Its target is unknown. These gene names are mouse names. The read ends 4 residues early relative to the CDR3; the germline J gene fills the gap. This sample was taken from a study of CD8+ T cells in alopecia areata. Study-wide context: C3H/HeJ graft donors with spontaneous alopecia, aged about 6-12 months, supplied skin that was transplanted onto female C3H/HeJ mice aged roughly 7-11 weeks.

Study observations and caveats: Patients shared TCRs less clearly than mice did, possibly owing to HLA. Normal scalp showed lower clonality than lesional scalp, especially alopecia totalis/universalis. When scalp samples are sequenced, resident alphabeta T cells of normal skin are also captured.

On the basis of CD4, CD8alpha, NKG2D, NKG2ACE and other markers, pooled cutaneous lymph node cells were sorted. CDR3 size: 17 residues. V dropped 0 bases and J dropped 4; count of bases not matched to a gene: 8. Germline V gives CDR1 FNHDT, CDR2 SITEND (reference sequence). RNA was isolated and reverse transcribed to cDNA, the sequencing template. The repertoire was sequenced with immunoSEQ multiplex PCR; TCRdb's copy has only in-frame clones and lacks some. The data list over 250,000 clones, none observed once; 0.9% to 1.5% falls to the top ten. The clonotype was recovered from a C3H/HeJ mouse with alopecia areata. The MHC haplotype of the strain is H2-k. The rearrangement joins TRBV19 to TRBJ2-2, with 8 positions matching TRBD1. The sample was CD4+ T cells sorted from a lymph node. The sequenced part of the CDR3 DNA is TGTGCCAGCAGTATAGCCGCCAGGACAGGGCGCACCGGG. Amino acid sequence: CASSIAARTGRTG. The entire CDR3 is CASSIAARTGRTGQLYF.